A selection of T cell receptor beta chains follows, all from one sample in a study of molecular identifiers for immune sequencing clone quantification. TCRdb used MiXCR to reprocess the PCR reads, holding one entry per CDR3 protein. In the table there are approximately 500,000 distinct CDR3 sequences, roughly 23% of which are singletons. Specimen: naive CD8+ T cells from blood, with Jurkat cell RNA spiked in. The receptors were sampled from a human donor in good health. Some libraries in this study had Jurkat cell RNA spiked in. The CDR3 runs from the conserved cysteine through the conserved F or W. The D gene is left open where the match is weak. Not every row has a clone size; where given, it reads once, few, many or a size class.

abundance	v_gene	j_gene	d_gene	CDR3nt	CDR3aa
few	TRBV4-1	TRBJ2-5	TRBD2	TGCGCCAGCAGCGGACAGGGGACTAGCGGGAGGCATGGAGAGACCCAGTACTTC	CASSGQGTSGRHGETQYF
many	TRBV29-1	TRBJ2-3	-	TGCAGCTTTTGGGGGCGGAAAAGCACAGATACGCAGTATTTT	CSFWGRKSTDTQYF
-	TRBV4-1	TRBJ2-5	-	TGCGCCAGCAGCCAAGGGGGACAGCTAGCGGGCCAGTACTTC	CASSQGGQLAGQYF
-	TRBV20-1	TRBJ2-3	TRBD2	TGCAGTGCTAGAGATAGAAGTCTAGCGGGTCTAAATACGCAGTATTTT	CSARDRSLAGLNTQYF
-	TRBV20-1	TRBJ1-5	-	TGCAGTGCTAGAGATATTTCCGGGACAAATTATCAGCCCCAGCATTTT	CSARDISGTNYQPQHF
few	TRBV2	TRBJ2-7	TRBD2	TGTGCCAGCAGAAAGACTAGCGGGGCCCCGGAGCAGTACTTC	CASRKTSGAPEQYF
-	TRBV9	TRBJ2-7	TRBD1	TGTGCCAGCAGCGTAGCAGACAGGGGCTCCTACGAGCAGTACTTC	CASSVADRGSYEQYF
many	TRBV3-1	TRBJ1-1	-	TGTGCCAGCAGCCAAGTAGGTTCAGGTACTGCAGCTTTCTTT	CASSQVGSGTAAFF
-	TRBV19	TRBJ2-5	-	TGTGCCCCCCCGCCGGGAGTAGAAGAGACCCAGTACTTC	CAPPPGVEETQYF
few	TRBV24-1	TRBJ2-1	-	TGTGCCACCAGTGATTTAGACTCCAGCTCCTACAATGAGCAGTTCTTC	CATSDLDSSSYNEQFF
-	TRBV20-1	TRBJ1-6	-	TGCAGTGCTAGAGATCTTGTCATTTCACCCCTCCACTTT	CSARDLVISPLHF
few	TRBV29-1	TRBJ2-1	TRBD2	TGCAGCATTGACACCGGGACTAGTAATGAGCAGTTCTTC	CSIDTGTSNEQFF
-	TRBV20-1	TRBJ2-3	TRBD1	TGCAGTGCTAAGGACAGGGAGCTGGCAGATACGCAGTATTTT	CSAKDRELADTQYF
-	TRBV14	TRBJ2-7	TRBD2	TGTGCCAGCAGCCAAGATCTGCGACTAGCGGCCTACGAGCAGTACTTC	CASSQDLRLAAYEQYF
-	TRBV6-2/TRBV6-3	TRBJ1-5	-	TGTGCCAGCAGTTACTCGGATCGGTTACAGGATCAGCCCCAGCATTTT	CASSYSDRLQDQPQHF
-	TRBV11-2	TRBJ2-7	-	TGTGCCAGCAGCTTAGTGTTAGGGAGGGAGCAGTACTTC	CASSLVLGREQYF
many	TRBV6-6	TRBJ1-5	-	TGTGCCAGCAAGGAGGTCAGGGGCCCGGTTCAGCCCCAGCATTTT	CASKEVRGPVQPQHF
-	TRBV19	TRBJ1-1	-	TGTGCCAGTAGTATTGACATGGCGGGAAAAACCGTGAACACTGAAGCTTTCTTT	CASSIDMAGKTVNTEAFF
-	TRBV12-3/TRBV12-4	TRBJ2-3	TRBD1	TGTGCCAGCAGTTTTCCCCCGGGACAGGGGCCAGATACGCAGTATTTT	CASSFPPGQGPDTQYF